This TCR beta chain was captured by sequencing in a study of tissue T cells after allogeneic stem cell transplantation. Germline V gene lookup returns CDR1 SGHDT and CDR2 YYEEEE. V shed 4 bases and J 2 bases; nucleotides not matched to a gene: 4. The CDR3 runs to 14 residues. Repertoires were generated with immunoSEQ multiplex PCR, while TCRdb's copy carries only in-frame clones and drops some. The sample records 4,500 to 7,500 clones, 55% to 65% being singletons. Autopsy tissues spanned esophagus to rectum, liver, skin, and lymphoid organs including spleen. The sample here was tissue from the jejunum, taken at autopsy. This sequence originates from a male donor at least 60 years old with lung cancer. V usage is TRBV5-6 and J usage is TRBJ2-7; 9 bases map to TRBD2. The CDR3, as DNA: TGTGCCAGCAGCCTGGGACTAGCCCCCTACGAGCAGTACTTC. It specifies CASSLGLAPYEQYF. The complete variable domain, with remaining parts taken from reference TRBV5-6 and TRBJ2-7, reads DAGVTQSPTHLIKTRGQQVTLRCSPKSGHDTVSWYQQALGQGPQFIFQYYEEEERQRGNFPDRFSGHQFPNYSSELNVNALLLGDSALYLCASSLGLAPYEQYFGPGTRLTVT.